The 5 T cell receptor beta chains given below trace back to one sample, sequenced in a study of blood T cell repertoires in COVID-19. TCRdb's copy holds only in-frame clones and misses some; the assay was immunoSEQ multiplex PCR. The sample lists about 59,000 clones, over 75% occurring once. Source material: peripheral blood. Source of these receptors: a man aged 80 or over with acute or convalescent COVID-19.

This chain connects TRBV9 to TRBJ1-2; 11 nucleotides line up with TRBD1. Germline V gives CDR1 SGDLS, CDR2 YYNGEE. Trimming cost V 4 bases and J 4 bases; bases outside gene matches: 12. This CDR3 region has 17 residues. The CDR3 DNA reads TGTGCCAGCAGCCCTCGGACAGGGGGCGGTTGGGGCTATGGCTACACCTTC. It is translated as CASSPRTGGGWGYGYTF.

This clone has more than one count but fewer than ten. The CDR3 bases are TGCGCCAGCAGTGAGGGGGCGCCTAGGGGGACTGAAGCTTTCTTT. Translated: CASSEGAPRGTEAFF. The rearrangement links TRBV10-1 to TRBJ1-1, with D possibly matching TRBD1 (6 bases). The V and J ends lost 2 bases and 5 bases respectively, with 15 bases between them. Germline loops: CDR1 WNHNN, CDR2 SYGVQD (reference sequence). The CDR3 loop spans 15 amino acids.

The chain joins TRBV3-1 (or the pseudogene TRBV3-2) to TRBJ2-1; 7 bases are a match to TRBD2. Germline loops: CDR1 LGHDT, CDR2 YNNKEL (reference sequence). With 3 bases clipped from V and 13 bases from J, the junction kept 6 bases outside the gene matches. There are 12 residues in the CDR3. CDR3 in amino acids: CASSQPGRTQFF. The CDR3 nucleotides are TGTGCCAGCAGCCAGCCCGGGAGGACCCAGTTCTTC.

This chain joins TRBV6-5 and TRBJ1-3; D unclear. Germline CDR1 and CDR2: MNHEY and SVGAGI. Trimming cost V 0 bases and J 2 bases, with 8 bases left between them. This CDR3 spans 15 amino acids. The CDR3 DNA is TGTGCCAGCAGTTACTCTGCAGGTCCTGGAAACACCATATATTTT. Residues: CASSYSAGPGNTIYF.

The chain recombines TRBV19 with TRBJ2-1; possibly TRBD2 for D (6 bases). Trimming left V 6 bases short and J 6 bases short, with 9 bases between. This CDR3 spans 12 amino acids. Germline lookup yields CDR1 LNHDA and CDR2 SQIVND (reference sequence). The chain's CDR3 is CASRAGLNEQFF. CDR3 coding DNA: TGTGCCAGTAGGGCGGGACTCAATGAGCAGTTCTTC.